These T cell receptor beta chains were read from a single sample in a study of T cells after yellow fever vaccination. MiXCR was run by TCRdb on the 5' RACE reads, yielding one entry per CDR3 protein. This sample has 340,000 or so distinct CDR3 sequences, with approximately 12% found just once. The specimen was CD4+ T cells sorted from PBMCs, collected 15 days after the yellow fever booster vaccination. The receptors derive from a man aged 18 to 30 who received the YFV17D yellow fever vaccine. Both conserved end residues are part of each CDR3. Size is omitted from some rows. Given values are once, few, many or a class for expanded clones.

TRBJ2-5 TRBV30 NA CAWREEAQETQYF
TRBJ1-2 TRBV11-2 many CASSSDRNYGYTF
TRBJ2-5 TRBV7-2 NA CASSFNAVRETQYF
TRBJ2-3 TRBV11-2 NA CASSLPEGTDTQYF
TRBJ2-3 TRBV20-1 NA CSARLAGTPDTQYF
TRBJ2-5 TRBV18 NA CASSPRQLAGAETQYF
TRBJ2-4 TRBV2 NA CASSRDRRTDIQYF
TRBJ2-5 TRBV7-6 NA CASSLARKQYQETQYF
TRBJ1-4 TRBV7-6 few CASSPPGIQGARTNEKLFF
TRBJ2-5 TRBV18 NA CASSPLTAQETQYF
TRBJ1-1 TRBV19 NA CASTTVGSPATEAFF
TRBJ2-7 TRBV5-6 few CASRRQGFSYEQYF
TRBJ1-2 TRBV19 few CASSADRVLSYTF
TRBJ1-1 TRBV4-1 NA CASSQESRVAFF
TRBJ1-4 TRBV20-1 NA CSAPSRGPEKLFF
TRBJ2-1 TRBV24-1 NA CATSDRQTGNEQFF
TRBJ2-5 TRBV7-2 many CASSFLTGGVGETQYF
TRBJ1-2 TRBV27 NA CASSSGRIYGYTF
TRBJ2-1 TRBV4-1 NA CASSQDWEDSRAPSQFF
TRBJ2-3 TRBV5-1 few CASSFSDTLLTDTQYF
TRBJ2-2 TRBV20-1 few CSARAGVTGELFF
TRBJ2-1 TRBV3-1 NA CASSPIRARYNEQFF
TRBJ2-6 TRBV5-1 few CASSLAGMLGAGANVLTF
TRBJ2-3 TRBV9 few CASSVAGTADTQYF
TRBJ2-2 TRBV12-3/TRBV12-4 NA CASSFSAGELFF
TRBJ1-6 TRBV14 NA CASSHLGTGHSPLHF
TRBJ2-1 TRBV7-3 few CASSLLGPGNEQFF
TRBJ1-1 TRBV7-9 few CASSFAVNTEAFF
TRBJ2-2 TRBV5-1 few CASSLGTAEDGELFF
TRBJ2-2 TRBV6-2/TRBV6-3 few CASSYRGELFF
TRBJ1-5 TRBV5-6 few CASSSRDSYQPQHF
TRBJ1-6 TRBV10-2 few CASAGQFTNSPLHF
TRBJ1-5 TRBV6-2/TRBV6-3 NA CASSPMGGPNQPQHF
TRBJ1-2 TRBV7-8 NA CASSPQGGYYGYTF